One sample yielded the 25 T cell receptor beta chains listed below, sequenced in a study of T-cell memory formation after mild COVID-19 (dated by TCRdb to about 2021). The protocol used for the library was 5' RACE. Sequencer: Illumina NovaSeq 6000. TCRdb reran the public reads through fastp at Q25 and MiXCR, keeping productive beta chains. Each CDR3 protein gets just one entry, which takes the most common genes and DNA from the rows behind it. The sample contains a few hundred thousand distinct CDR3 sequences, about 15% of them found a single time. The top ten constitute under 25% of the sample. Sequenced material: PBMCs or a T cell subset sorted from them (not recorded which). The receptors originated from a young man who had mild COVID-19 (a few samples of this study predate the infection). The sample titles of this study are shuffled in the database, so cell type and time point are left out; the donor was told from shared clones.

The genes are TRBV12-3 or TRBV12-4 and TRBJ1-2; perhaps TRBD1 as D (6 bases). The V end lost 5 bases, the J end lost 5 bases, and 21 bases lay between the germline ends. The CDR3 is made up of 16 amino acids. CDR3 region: CASSRPYDRTKYGYTF. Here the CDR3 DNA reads TGTGCCAGCAGTCGGCCTTATGACAGGACAAAATATGGCTACACCTTC.

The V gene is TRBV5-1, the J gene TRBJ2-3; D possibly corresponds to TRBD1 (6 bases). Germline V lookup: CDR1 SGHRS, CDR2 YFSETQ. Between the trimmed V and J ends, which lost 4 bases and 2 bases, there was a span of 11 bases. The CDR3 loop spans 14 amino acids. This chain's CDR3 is CASSATGLTDTQYF. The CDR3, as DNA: TGCGCCAGCAGCGCAACAGGGCTCACAGATACGCAGTATTTT.

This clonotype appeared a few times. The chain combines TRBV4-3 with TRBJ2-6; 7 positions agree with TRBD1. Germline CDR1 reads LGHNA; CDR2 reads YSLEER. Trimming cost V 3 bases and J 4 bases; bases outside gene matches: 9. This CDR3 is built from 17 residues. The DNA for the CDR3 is TGCGCCAGCAGCCAGAGAGGGGGCCTTTCCGGGGCCAACGTCCTGACTTTC. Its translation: CASSQRGGLSGANVLTF.

The CDR3 is CASSLDSLPSTEAFF. CDR3 bases: TGTGCCAGCAGCTTGGATAGTCTGCCTAGCACTGAAGCTTTCTTT. V usage is TRBV5-4 and J usage is TRBJ1-1; D not resolved. Trimming stripped 0 bases from V and 4 bases from J, with 13 bases between. CDR3 length: 15 amino acids. Germline V gene lookup returns CDR1 SGHNT and CDR2 YYREEE (reference sequence). The full variable domain, in which reference TRBV5-4 and TRBJ1-1 provide the parts outside the CDR3, is ETGVTQSPTHLIKTRGQQVTLRCSSQSGHNTVSWYQQALGQGPQFIFQYYREEENGRGNFPPRFSGLQFPNYSSELNVNALELDDSALYLCASSLDSLPSTEAFFGQGTRLTVV.

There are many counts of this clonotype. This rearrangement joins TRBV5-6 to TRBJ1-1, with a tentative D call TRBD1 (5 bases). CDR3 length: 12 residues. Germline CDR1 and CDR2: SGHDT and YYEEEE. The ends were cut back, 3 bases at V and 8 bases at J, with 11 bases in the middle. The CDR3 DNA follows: TGTGCCAGCAGCTCAGGGAATAGGGAAGCTTTCTTT. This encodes CASSSGNREAFF.

The CDR3 region has the DNA TGTGCCAGTTCTCCACGCAGGGTGCAAGATACGCAGTATTTT. Translated, it gives CASSPRRVQDTQYF. The chain has TRBV5-5 and TRBJ2-3; D perhaps matches TRBD1 (5 bases). Germline CDR1 is SGHKS and CDR2 is YYEKEE (reference sequence). The ends were cut back, 8 bases at V and 5 bases at J, with 18 bases in the middle. CDR3 size: 14 residues.

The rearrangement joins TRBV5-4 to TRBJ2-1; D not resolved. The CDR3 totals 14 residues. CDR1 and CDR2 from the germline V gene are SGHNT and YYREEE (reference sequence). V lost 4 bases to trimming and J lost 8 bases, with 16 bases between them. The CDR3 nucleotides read TGTGCCAGCAGCACGCTGGGGAAGGCTCATGAGCAGTTCTTC. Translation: CASSTLGKAHEQFF. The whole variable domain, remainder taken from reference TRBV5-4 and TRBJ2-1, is ETGVTQSPTHLIKTRGQQVTLRCSSQSGHNTVSWYQQALGQGPQFIFQYYREEENGRGNFPPRFSGLQFPNYSSELNVNALELDDSALYLCASSTLGKAHEQFFGPGTRLTVL.

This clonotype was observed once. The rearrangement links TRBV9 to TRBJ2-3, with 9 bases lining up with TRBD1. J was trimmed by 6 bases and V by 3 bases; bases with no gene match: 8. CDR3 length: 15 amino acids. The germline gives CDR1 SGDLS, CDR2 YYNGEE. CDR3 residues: CASSGRTGVEDTQYF. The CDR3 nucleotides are TGTGCCAGCAGCGGACGGACAGGGGTTGAGGATACGCAGTATTTT.

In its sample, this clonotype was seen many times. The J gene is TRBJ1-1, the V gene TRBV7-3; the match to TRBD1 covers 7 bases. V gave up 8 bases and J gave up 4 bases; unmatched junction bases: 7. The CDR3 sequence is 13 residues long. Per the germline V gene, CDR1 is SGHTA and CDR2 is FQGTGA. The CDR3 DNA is TGTGCCAGCCGACAGGGTTGGGGCACTGAAGCTTTCTTT. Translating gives CASRQGWGTEAFF.

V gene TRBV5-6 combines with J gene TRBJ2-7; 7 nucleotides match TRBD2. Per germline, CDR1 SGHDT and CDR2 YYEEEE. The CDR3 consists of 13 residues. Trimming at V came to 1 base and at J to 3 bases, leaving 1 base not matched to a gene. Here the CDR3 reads CASSLWTSYEQYV. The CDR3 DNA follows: TGTGCCAGCAGCTTGTGGACTAGCTACGAGCAGTACGTC.

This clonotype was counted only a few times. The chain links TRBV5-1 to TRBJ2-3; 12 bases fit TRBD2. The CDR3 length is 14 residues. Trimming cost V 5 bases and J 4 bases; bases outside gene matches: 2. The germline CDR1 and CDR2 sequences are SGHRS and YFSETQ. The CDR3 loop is CASSTSGGPDTQYF. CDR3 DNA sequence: TGCGCCAGCAGTACTAGCGGGGGGCCAGATACGCAGTATTTT.

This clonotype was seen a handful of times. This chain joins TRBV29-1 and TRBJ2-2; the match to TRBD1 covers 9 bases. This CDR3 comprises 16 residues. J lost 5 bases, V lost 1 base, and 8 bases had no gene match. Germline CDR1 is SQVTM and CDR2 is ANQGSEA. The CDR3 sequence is CSVEGPGQGRTGELFF. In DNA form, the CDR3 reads TGCAGCGTTGAAGGCCCGGGACAGGGTCGGACCGGGGAGCTGTTTTTT.

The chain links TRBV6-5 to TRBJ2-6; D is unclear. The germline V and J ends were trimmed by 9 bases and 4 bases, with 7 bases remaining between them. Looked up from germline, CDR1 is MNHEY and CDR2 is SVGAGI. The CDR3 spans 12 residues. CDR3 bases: TGTGCCAGTAGTACGGGGGCCAACGTCCTGACTTTC. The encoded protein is CASSTGANVLTF.

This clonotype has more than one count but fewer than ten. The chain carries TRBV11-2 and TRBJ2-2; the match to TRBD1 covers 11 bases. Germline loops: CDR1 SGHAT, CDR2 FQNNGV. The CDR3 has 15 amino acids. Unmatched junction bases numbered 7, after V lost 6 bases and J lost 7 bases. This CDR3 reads CASSPDRGRFGELFF. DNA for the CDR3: TGTGCCAGCAGTCCGGACAGGGGGCGTTTCGGGGAGCTGTTTTTT.

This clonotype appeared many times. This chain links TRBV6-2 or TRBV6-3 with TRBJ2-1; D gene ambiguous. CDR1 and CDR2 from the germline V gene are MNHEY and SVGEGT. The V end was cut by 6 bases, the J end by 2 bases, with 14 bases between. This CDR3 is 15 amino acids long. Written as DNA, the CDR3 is TGTGCCAGCAGAACGGACGGGCAAACCTACAATGAGCAGTTCTTC. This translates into CASRTDGQTYNEQFF.

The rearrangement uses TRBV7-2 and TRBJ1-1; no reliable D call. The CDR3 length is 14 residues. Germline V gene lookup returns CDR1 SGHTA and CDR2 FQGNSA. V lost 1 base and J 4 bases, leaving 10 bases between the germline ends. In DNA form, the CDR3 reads TGTGCCAGCAGCTTAGTAGCAATAGGCACTGAAGCTTTCTTT. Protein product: CASSLVAIGTEAFF.

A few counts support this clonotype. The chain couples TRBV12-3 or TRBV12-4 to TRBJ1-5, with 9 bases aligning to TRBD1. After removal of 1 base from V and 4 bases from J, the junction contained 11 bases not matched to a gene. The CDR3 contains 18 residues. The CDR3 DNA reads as TGTGCCAGCAGTTTAGGCCGCCGGACAGGGGACGTTAATCAGCCCCAGCATTTT. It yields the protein CASSLGRRTGDVNQPQHF.

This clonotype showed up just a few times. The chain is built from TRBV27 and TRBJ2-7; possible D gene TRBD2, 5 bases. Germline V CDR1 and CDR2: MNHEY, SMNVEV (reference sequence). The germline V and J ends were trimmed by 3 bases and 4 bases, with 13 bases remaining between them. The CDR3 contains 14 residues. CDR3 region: CASSFGVSGYEQYV. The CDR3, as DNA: TGTGCCAGCAGTTTTGGGGTTTCGGGGTACGAGCAGTACGTC.

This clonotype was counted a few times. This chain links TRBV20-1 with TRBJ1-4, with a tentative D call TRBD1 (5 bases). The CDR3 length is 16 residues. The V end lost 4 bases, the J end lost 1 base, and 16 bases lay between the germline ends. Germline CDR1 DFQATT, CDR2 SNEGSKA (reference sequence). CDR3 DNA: TGCAGTGCTATGGGACGGGACGCTGTAACTAATGAAAAACTGTTTTTT. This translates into CSAMGRDAVTNEKLFF.

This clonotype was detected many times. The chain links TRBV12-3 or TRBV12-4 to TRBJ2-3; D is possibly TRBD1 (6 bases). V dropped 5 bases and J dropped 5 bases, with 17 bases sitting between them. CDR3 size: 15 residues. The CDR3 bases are TGTGCCAGCAGTAAGGGACAAATTTGGGGAGATACGCAGTATTTT. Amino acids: CASSKGQIWGDTQYF.

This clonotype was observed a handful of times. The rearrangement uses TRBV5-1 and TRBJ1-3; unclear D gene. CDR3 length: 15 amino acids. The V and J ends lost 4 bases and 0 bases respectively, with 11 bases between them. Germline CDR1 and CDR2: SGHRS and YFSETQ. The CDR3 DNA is TGCGCCAGCAGCCCTGGCAGCAGCTCTGGAAACACCATATATTTT. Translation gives CASSPGSSSGNTIYF. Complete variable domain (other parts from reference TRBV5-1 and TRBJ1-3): KAGVTQTPRYLIKTRGQQVTLSCSPISGHRSVSWYQQTPGQGLQFLFEYFSETQRNKGNFPGRFSGRQFSNSRSEMNVSTLELGDSALYLCASSPGSSSGNTIYFGEGSWLTVV.

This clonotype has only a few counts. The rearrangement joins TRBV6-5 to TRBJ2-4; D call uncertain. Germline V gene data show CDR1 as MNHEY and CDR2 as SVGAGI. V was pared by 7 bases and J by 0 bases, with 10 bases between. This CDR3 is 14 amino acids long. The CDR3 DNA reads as TGTGCCAGCACCCCGGGTTTAGCCAAAAACATTCAGTACTTC. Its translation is CASTPGLAKNIQYF.

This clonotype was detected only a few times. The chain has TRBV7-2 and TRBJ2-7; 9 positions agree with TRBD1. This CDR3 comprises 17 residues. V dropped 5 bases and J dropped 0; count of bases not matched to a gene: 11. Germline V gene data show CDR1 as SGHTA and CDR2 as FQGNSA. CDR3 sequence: CASSIPGQGSFSYEQYF. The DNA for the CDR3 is TGTGCCAGCAGCATACCGGGACAGGGAAGTTTCTCCTACGAGCAGTACTTC.

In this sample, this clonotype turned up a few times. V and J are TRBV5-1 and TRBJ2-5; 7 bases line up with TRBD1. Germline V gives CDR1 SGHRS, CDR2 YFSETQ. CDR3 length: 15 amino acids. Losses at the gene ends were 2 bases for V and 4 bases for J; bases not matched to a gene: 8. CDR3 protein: CASSLGNPGGETQYF. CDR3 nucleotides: TGCGCCAGCAGCTTAGGAAATCCAGGGGGAGAGACCCAGTACTTC.

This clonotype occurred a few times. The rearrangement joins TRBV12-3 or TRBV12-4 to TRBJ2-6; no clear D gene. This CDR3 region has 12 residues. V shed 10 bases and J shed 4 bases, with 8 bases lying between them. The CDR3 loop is CATGVGANVLTF. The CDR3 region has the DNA TGTGCCACTGGGGTAGGGGCCAACGTCCTGACTTTC.